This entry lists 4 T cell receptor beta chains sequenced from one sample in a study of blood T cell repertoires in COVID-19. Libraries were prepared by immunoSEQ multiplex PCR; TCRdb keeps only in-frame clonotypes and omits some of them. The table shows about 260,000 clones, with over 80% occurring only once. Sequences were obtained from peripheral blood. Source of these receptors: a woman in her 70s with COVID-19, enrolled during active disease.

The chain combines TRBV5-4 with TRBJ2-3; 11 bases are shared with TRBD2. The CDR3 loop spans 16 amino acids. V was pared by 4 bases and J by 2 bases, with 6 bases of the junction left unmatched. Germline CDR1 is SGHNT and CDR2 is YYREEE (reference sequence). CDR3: CASSNPGLADTDTQYF. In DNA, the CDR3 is TGTGCCAGCAGCAATCCGGGACTAGCGGACACAGATACGCAGTATTTT.

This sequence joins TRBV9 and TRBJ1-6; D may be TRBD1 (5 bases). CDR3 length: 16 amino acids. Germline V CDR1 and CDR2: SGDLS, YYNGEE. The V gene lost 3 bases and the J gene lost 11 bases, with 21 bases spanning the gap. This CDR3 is CASSATQGGDSTPLHF. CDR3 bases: TGTGCCAGCAGCGCGACCCAGGGAGGGGATTCGACACCCCTCCACTTT. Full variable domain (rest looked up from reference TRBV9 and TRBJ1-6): DSGVTQTPKHLITATGQRVTLRCSPRSGDLSVYWYQQSLDQGLQFLIQYYNGEERAKGNILERFSAQQFPDLHSELNLSSLELGDSALYFCASSATQGGDSTPLHFGNGTRLTVT.

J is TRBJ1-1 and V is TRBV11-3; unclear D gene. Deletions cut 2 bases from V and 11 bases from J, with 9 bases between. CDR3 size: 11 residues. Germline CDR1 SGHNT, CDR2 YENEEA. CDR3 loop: CASSLTKSAFF. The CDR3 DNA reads TGTGCCAGCAGCTTAACAAAGTCTGCTTTCTTT.

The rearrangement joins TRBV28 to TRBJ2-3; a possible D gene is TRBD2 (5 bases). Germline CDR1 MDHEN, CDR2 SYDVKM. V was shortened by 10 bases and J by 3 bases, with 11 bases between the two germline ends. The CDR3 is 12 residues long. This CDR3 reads CATDRGTDTQYF. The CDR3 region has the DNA TGTGCCACTGACCGGGGAACAGATACGCAGTATTTT. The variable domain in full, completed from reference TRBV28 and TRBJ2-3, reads DVKVTQSSRYLVKRTGEKVFLECVQDMDHENMFWYRQDPGLGLRLIYFSYDVKMKEKGDIPEGYSVSREKKERFSLILESASTNQTSMYLCATDRGTDTQYFGPGTRLTVL.